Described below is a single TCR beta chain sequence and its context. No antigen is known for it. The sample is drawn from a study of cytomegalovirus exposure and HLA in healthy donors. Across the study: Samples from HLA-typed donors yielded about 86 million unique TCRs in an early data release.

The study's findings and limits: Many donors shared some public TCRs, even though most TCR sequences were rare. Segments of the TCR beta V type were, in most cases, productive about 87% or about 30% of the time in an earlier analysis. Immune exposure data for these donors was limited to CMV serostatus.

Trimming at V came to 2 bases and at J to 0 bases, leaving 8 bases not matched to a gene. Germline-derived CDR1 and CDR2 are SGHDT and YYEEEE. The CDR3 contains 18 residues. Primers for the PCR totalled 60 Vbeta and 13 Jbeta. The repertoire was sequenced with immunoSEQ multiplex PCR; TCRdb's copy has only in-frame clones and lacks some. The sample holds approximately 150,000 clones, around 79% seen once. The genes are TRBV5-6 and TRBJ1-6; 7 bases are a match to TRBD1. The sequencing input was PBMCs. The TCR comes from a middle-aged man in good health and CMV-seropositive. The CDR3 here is CASSFWAGGGSYNSPLHF. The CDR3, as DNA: TGTGCCAGCAGCTTCTGGGCAGGGGGTGGCTCCTATAATTCACCCCTCCACTTT.